This T cell receptor (beta chain) was found in a study of T-cell reconstitution after alpha-beta-depleted transplantation in children. Whole-study results and caveats: There were some patients whose high TCRbeta diversity at day 60 came from surviving recipient T cells and thymic progenitors. Several hundred expanded graft clones reportedly gave rise to the alpha-beta T cells present about two months after transplant.

There are many counts of this clonotype. The antigen remains undetermined. Library preparation (for TCRbeta) was performed with unique molecular identifiers. TCRdb processed the PCR reads anew with MiXCR; each CDR3 protein has one entry. Here the sample spans 100,000 to 120,000 distinct CDR3 sequences, 5.5% to 6.5% being singletons. The clonotype originates from a male patient aged 2 to 9 who had a stem cell transplant for acute lymphoblastic leukemia, so the T cells may come from the graft donor. Sequenced material: PBMCs, mostly from graft donor cells, taken 360 days after TCRalphabeta/CD19-depleted stem cell transplant.

CDR3 sequence: CASSRRKVPDTDTQYF. The CDR3 DNA reads as TGTGCCAGCAGCCGGAGAAAGGTCCCCGACACAGATACGCAGTATTTT. The genes are TRBV7-8 and TRBJ2-3; no reliable D call. V was shortened by 5 bases and J by 2 bases, with 17 bases between the two germline ends. The CDR3 totals 16 residues. Germline CDR1 and CDR2: SGHVS and FQNEAQ.